This is a list of T cell receptor beta chains from one sample in a study of spatial heterogeneity in lung cancer. TCRdb reanalysed the 5' RACE reads using MiXCR and keeps one entry per CDR3 protein. Seen here are approximately 81,000 distinct CDR3 sequences, roughly 12% observed once, and the top ten hold 3.5% to 5.5%. The sample was PBMCs, taken at surgery. All receptors come from a male donor with early-stage non-small cell lung cancer. CDR3s include the opening cysteine and the closing phenylalanine or tryptophan. A D gene is named only where the DNA matches it firmly. A clone size is listed for some rows: how often the clone was seen (once, few, many), or a class if it is expanded.

>TRBV10-3|-|few|TRBJ1-1
TGTGCCATCAGTGGGGTGAACACTGAAGCTTTCTTT
CAISGVNTEAFF
>TRBV30|-|few|TRBJ1-1
TGTGCCTGGAGTGTAAAGGGGGTCAACACTGAAGCTTTCTTT
CAWSVKGVNTEAFF
>TRBV7-8|-|-|TRBJ1-1
TGTGCCAGCAGCTCCAGGGCCACTGAAGCTTTCTTT
CASSSRATEAFF
>TRBV2|-|many|TRBJ2-5
TGTGCCAGCAGTGAAAACCAAGAGACCCAGTACTTC
CASSENQETQYF
>TRBV5-6|-|-|TRBJ2-7
TGTGCCAGCAGCTTGGACGGACTCCACTCCTACGAGCAGTACTTC
CASSLDGLHSYEQYF
>TRBV29-1|TRBD1|many|TRBJ1-2
TGCAGCGTTGATTACTCCGGACAGGGCGATGGCTACACCTTC
CSVDYSGQGDGYTF
>TRBV7-3|-|few|TRBJ2-2
TGTGCCAGCAGCTTAAGTGGTTCTCTGGGAGTAAGCGCCGGGGAGCTGTTTTTT
CASSLSGSLGVSAGELFF
>TRBV6-5|-|many|TRBJ1-2
TGTGCCAGCAGTTATTCGAGCGCCGTTGAGGGCTACACCTTC
CASSYSSAVEGYTF
>TRBV29-1|-|-|TRBJ2-1
TGCAGCGTTCCCGGGACAACTAACAATGAGCAGTTCTTC
CSVPGTTNNEQFF
>TRBV4-1|TRBD2|-|TRBJ2-7
TGCGCCAGCAGCCAAGTGGGGGGTAGCGGGAGCTCCTACGAGCAGTACTTC
CASSQVGGSGSSYEQYF
>TRBV10-3|TRBD2|many|TRBJ2-7
TGTGCCATCAGTCCGGGACTAGCGGGAGGATCCTACGAGCAGTACTTC
CAISPGLAGGSYEQYF
>TRBV19|-|many|TRBJ1-2
TGTGCCAGTAGTATAGATCCGCCCTCTAACTATGGCTACACCTTC
CASSIDPPSNYGYTF
>TRBV30|-|few|TRBJ2-7
TGTGCGTCGGACAGTTCCTACGAGCAGTACTTC
CASDSSYEQYF
>TRBV30|TRBD2|-|TRBJ2-1
TGTGCCTGGAGTGTAAGCGGGGGGGCCTATGAGCAGTTCTTC
CAWSVSGGAYEQFF
>TRBV7-9|TRBD1|many|TRBJ2-4
TGTGCCAGCAGCCCTCGACAGGGTGCCGAGTACTTC
CASSPRQGAEYF
>TRBV5-8|-|-|TRBJ2-7
TGTGCCAGCAGCAAACTAGACTACGAGCAGTACTTC
CASSKLDYEQYF
>TRBV29-1|-|-|TRBJ2-1
TGCAGCGTTGAAGGCGAAGAATATCTCAATGAGCAGTTCTTC
CSVEGEEYLNEQFF
>TRBV29-1|TRBD2|few|TRBJ2-7
TGCAGCGTTGTGGTGACTAGCGCCTACGAGCAGTACTTC
CSVVVTSAYEQYF
>TRBV9|-|many|TRBJ1-6
TGTGCCAGCAGCGAGGATCGTCTGGGGCGATCACCCCTCCACTTT
CASSEDRLGRSPLHF
>TRBV15|-|few|TRBJ1-2
TGTGCCACCAGCAGAGGGAAGGGTGGATATGGCTACACCTTC
CATSRGKGGYGYTF
>TRBV6-5|-|many|TRBJ1-4
TGTGCCAGCAGTTACTCGGGAGCAACTAATGAAAAACTGTTTTTT
CASSYSGATNEKLFF
>TRBV6-1|-|few|TRBJ2-5
TGTGCCAGCAGTGCCGGTGGGGAGACCCAGTACTTC
CASSAGGETQYF
>TRBV24-1|-|-|TRBJ2-2
TGTGCCACCAGTGATCGGGTTGACACCGGGGAGCTGTTTTTT
CATSDRVDTGELFF
>TRBV7-9|TRBD1|few|TRBJ1-1
TGTGCCAGCAGCTTAGGGGGACAGGGAGGACCTGAAGCTTTCTTT
CASSLGGQGGPEAFF
>TRBV2|-|many|TRBJ1-1
TGTGCCAGCAGGAGGGAACTTTCTGAAGCTTTCTTT
CASRRELSEAFF
>TRBV30|-|-|TRBJ2-7
TGTGCCTGGAGTGTTCGGCGGGGCTCCTACGAGCAGTACTTC
CAWSVRRGSYEQYF
>TRBV20-1|TRBD1|many|TRBJ1-1
TGCAGTGCGCGACAGGGGACAGACATGAACACTGAAGCTTTCTTT
CSARQGTDMNTEAFF
>TRBV7-9|-|-|TRBJ2-7
TGTGCCAGCAGCTTAATGGGAGGGGGCGACGAGCAGTACTTC
CASSLMGGGDEQYF
>TRBV5-4|TRBD1|few|TRBJ1-1
TGTGCCAGCAGCCAAAGGGACAGAATGAACACTGAAGCTTTCTTT
CASSQRDRMNTEAFF
>TRBV28|-|-|TRBJ2-7
TGTGCCAGCAGTTCAACCGGACTTATCTACGAGCAGTACTTC
CASSSTGLIYEQYF
>TRBV7-8|-|few|TRBJ2-7
TGTGCCAGCAGCTTTGGGGCAACCTACGAGCAGTACTTC
CASSFGATYEQYF
>TRBV20-1|TRBD2|few|TRBJ2-3
TGCAGTGCGGAGCGGGAGGGTCTGACAGATACGCAGTATTTT
CSAEREGLTDTQYF
>TRBV6-2/TRBV6-3|-|few|TRBJ2-5
TGTGCCAGCAGTCAGAGGGAGACCCAGTACTTC
CASSQRETQYF
>TRBV7-8|-|few|TRBJ2-7
TGTGCCAGCAGCTTAGAGTCCTCAGGGAACGAGCAGTACTTC
CASSLESSGNEQYF
>TRBV20-1|-|-|TRBJ2-3
TGCAGTGCTGAGGGCCGGCCCCTAGATACGCAGTATTTT
CSAEGRPLDTQYF
>TRBV5-6|-|-|TRBJ2-3
TGTGCCAGCAGCTCTCTTAGCGGTTTCACAGATACGCAGTATTTT
CASSSLSGFTDTQYF
>TRBV4-1|TRBD2|few|TRBJ2-5
TGCGCCAGCAGCCAAACGGGACTAGCGGGAGGTTACCAAGAGACCCAGTACTTC
CASSQTGLAGGYQETQYF
>TRBV2|TRBD1|many|TRBJ1-1
TGTGCCAGCAGTGGACTTGGACAGGTGAACACTGAAGCTTTCTTT
CASSGLGQVNTEAFF
>TRBV5-1|TRBD2|many|TRBJ2-7
TGCGCCAGCAGCTTAGCGGGAGGGACCACCTACGAGCAGTACTTC
CASSLAGGTTYEQYF
>TRBV5-1|TRBD2|-|TRBJ2-3
TGCGCCAGCAGCTTGGATCTAGCGGGGCCGAGCACAGATACGCAGTATTTT
CASSLDLAGPSTDTQYF
>TRBV29-1|-|few|TRBJ1-2
TGCAGCGTAGACGGGACCCTTAATCCCGAAAGGGCTAACTATGGCTACACCTTC
CSVDGTLNPERANYGYTF
>TRBV6-1|-|-|TRBJ1-6
TGTGCCAGCAGTGATTACGAGCCCGGTTCACCCCTCCACTTT
CASSDYEPGSPLHF
>TRBV7-9|-|-|TRBJ2-7
TGTGCCAGCAGCCCATCGGACCACCCGCGGCAGTACTTC
CASSPSDHPRQYF
>TRBV5-1|-|few|TRBJ1-1
TGCGCCAGCAGCTTGACGGGTCAGGTCACTGAAGCTTTCTTT
CASSLTGQVTEAFF
>TRBV21-1|-|-|TRBJ1-5
TGTGCCAGCAGCAAAGAGAGACGGGGTCAGCCCCAGCATTTT
CASSKERRGQPQHF
>TRBV3-1|TRBD1|-|TRBJ1-6
TGTGCCAGCAGCCAACTGACAGGGGGCAGCTATAATTCACCCCTCCACTTT
CASSQLTGGSYNSPLHF
>TRBV5-1|-|few|TRBJ2-1
TGCGCCAGCAGCTTGGAGGCTAGCTCTCACAATGAGCAGTTCTTC
CASSLEASSHNEQFF
>TRBV24-1|-|-|TRBJ2-7
TGTGCCACCAGTGACTGGTCCGACGAGCAGTACTTC
CATSDWSDEQYF
>TRBV20-1|TRBD2|many|TRBJ2-1
TGCAGTGCTAGAACGCCCGGGACTAGTAGTGAGCAGTTCTTC
CSARTPGTSSEQFF